Listed below are T cell receptor beta chains from one sample, sequenced in a study of response to subunit inactivated influenza vaccine. TCRdb re-derived calls from the RT-PCR reads in MiXCR, one entry per CDR3 protein. The sample lists hundreds of thousands of distinct CDR3 sequences; approximately 12% were seen once. The sample here was PBMCs from blood, taken on the day of vaccination. Receptor source: a middle-aged man who received an inactivated influenza vaccine. Both conserved end residues are part of each CDR3. A D gene is named only where the DNA matches it firmly. Rows may omit the clone size; those that give it use once, few, many or a size class.

cdr3_length | clone_size | j_call | v_call | d_call | cdr3_aa | cdr3_nt
12 | - | TRBJ2-3 | TRBV7-9 | - | CASSWRADTQYF | TGTGCCAGCAGCTGGCGGGCAGATACGCAGTATTTT
17 | few | TRBJ2-7 | TRBV4-3 | TRBD2 | CASSQDSLAGGVYEQYF | TGCGCCAGCAGCCAAGACTCACTGGCGGGAGGTGTCTACGAGCAGTACTTC
18 | few | TRBJ2-2 | TRBV12-3/TRBV12-4 | - | CASSLRGTSLRNTGELFF | TGTGCCAGCAGTTTAAGAGGGACTTCCCTGAGGAACACCGGGGAGCTGTTTTTT
13 | - | TRBJ1-1 | TRBV6-1 | - | CASSGHKNTEAFF | TGTGCCAGCAGTGGACACAAGAACACTGAAGCTTTCTTT
15 | many | TRBJ2-3 | TRBV2 | - | CASSQSLLKRDTQYF | TGTGCCAGCAGTCAATCACTCCTCAAAAGAGATACGCAGTATTTT
16 | few | TRBJ2-2 | TRBV27 | - | CASSSPGAGNTGELFF | TGTGCCAGCAGTTCCCCGGGAGCCGGGAACACCGGGGAGCTGTTTTTT
17 | - | TRBJ2-2 | TRBV18 | TRBD2 | CASSPPGGTRHLGELFF | TGTGCCAGCTCACCACCGGGCGGGACTAGACATCTCGGGGAGCTGTTTTTT
14 | - | TRBJ1-2 | TRBV7-9 | - | CASSPFGVSLGYTF | TGTGCCAGCAGCCCCTTTGGGGTCTCTTTGGGCTACACCTTC
12 | - | TRBJ2-1 | TRBV6-2/TRBV6-3 | - | CASSILNYEQFF | TGTGCCAGCAGTATTTTAAACTACGAGCAGTTCTTC
16 | - | TRBJ1-4 | TRBV28 | - | CASSLSHGGGNEKLFF | TGTGCCAGCAGTTTATCGCACGGAGGGGGTAATGAAAAACTGTTTTTT
14 | few | TRBJ1-5 | TRBV12-3/TRBV12-4 | TRBD1 | CASRAGQGSQPQHF | TGTGCCAGCAGAGCGGGACAGGGAAGTCAGCCCCAGCATTTT
17 | few | TRBJ2-7 | TRBV7-9 | - | CASSLAPLWEKSYEQYF | TGTGCCAGCAGCTTAGCCCCTCTGTGGGAGAAGTCCTACGAGCAGTACTTC
15 | - | TRBJ2-7 | TRBV20-1 | TRBD2 | CSAPHPGLASYEQYF | TGCAGTGCTCCTCACCCGGGACTAGCCTCCTACGAGCAGTACTTC
15 | few | TRBJ1-2 | TRBV20-1 | TRBD1 | CSATTPVGGAGGYTF | TGCAGTGCTACCACGCCCGTAGGGGGCGCCGGTGGCTACACCTTC
15 | - | TRBJ2-3 | TRBV20-1 | TRBD2 | CSAHPGLAVRDTQYF | TGCAGTGCCCACCCCGGACTAGCGGTACGGGATACGCAGTATTTT
16 | - | TRBJ2-1 | TRBV20-1 | TRBD2 | CSALRPSGLSYNEQFF | TGCAGTGCTCTAAGGCCTAGCGGGCTCTCCTACAATGAGCAGTTCTTC
15 | many | TRBJ2-1 | TRBV7-2 | - | CASSLMGPGANEQFF | TGTGCCAGCAGCTTAATGGGACCTGGGGCCAATGAGCAGTTCTTC
16 | few | TRBJ2-1 | TRBV27 | TRBD2 | CASSWGTGLALNEQFF | TGTGCCAGCAGTTGGGGGACGGGACTAGCCCTGAATGAGCAGTTCTTC
16 | - | TRBJ2-5 | TRBV5-6 | TRBD2 | CASNKPGTSGTETQHF | TGTGCCAGCAACAAACCCGGGACTAGCGGGACAGAGACCCAGCACTTC
14 | few | TRBJ2-3 | TRBV12-3/TRBV12-4 | - | CASSRPGETDTQYF | TGTGCCAGCAGCCGACCAGGGGAGACAGATACGCAGTATTTT
14 | few | TRBJ2-1 | TRBV5-1 | - | CASSSWEWDNEQFF | TGCGCCAGCAGCTCGTGGGAGTGGGACAATGAGCAGTTCTTC
13 | few | TRBJ2-2 | TRBV28 | - | CASLGQNTGELFF | TGTGCCAGCCTGGGACAGAACACCGGGGAGCTGTTTTTT
13 | few | TRBJ2-1 | TRBV20-1 | TRBD2 | CSARVTSGFEQFF | TGCAGTGCTAGAGTTACTAGCGGGTTTGAGCAGTTCTTC
13 | - | TRBJ2-3 | TRBV5-6 | - | CASSLVTQDTQYF | TGTGCCAGCAGCTTGGTCACTCAGGATACGCAGTATTTT
13 | many | TRBJ2-3 | TRBV12-3/TRBV12-4 | - | CASSLATTVAQYF | TGTGCCAGCAGTTTAGCGACGACAGTCGCGCAGTATTTT
13 | many | TRBJ2-7 | TRBV7-2 | - | CASSLLRSYEQYF | TGTGCCAGCAGCTTATTGCGAAGCTACGAGCAGTACTTC
18 | - | TRBJ1-5 | TRBV20-1 | - | CSARGPLPMTWVTQPQHF | TGCAGTGCTAGAGGACCTCTCCCCATGACATGGGTGACTCAGCCCCAGCATTTT
13 | - | TRBJ2-7 | TRBV6-1 | - | CASSEVITYEQYF | TGTGCCAGCAGTGAAGTGATTACCTACGAGCAGTACTTC
20 | - | TRBJ2-7 | TRBV5-5 | TRBD1 | CASSFPTGQGTSGISYEQYF | TGTGCCAGCAGCTTCCCAACGGGACAGGGTACCAGCGGGATATCCTACGAGCAGTACTTC
14 | - | TRBJ1-2 | TRBV10-3 | - | CAISDSKEDYGYTF | TGTGCCATCAGTGACTCAAAGGAAGACTATGGCTACACCTTC
15 | many | TRBJ1-4 | TRBV5-1 | - | CASSSQGGDGEKLFF | TGCGCCAGCAGCTCACAGGGAGGTGACGGAGAAAAACTGTTTTTT
16 | few | TRBJ2-7 | TRBV11-2 | TRBD1 | CASSLGPDRVSYEQYF | TGTGCCAGCAGCTTAGGTCCGGACAGGGTCTCCTACGAGCAGTACTTC
16 | few | TRBJ2-7 | TRBV6-2/TRBV6-3 | TRBD2 | CASSPGGLAGNYEQYF | TGTGCCAGCAGTCCCGGAGGACTAGCGGGAAACTACGAGCAGTACTTC
15 | few | TRBJ2-3 | TRBV4-1 | - | CASSPLGRGTDTQYF | TGCGCCAGCAGCCCCTTGGGGAGGGGGACAGATACGCAGTATTTT
15 | many | TRBJ1-3 | TRBV28 | - | CASSPPRVGGNTIYF | TGTGCCAGCAGTCCACCCCGGGTGGGTGGAAACACCATATATTTT
12 | - | TRBJ2-5 | TRBV7-9 | - | CASSLARGAQYF | TGTGCCAGCAGCTTAGCTCGAGGGGCCCAGTACTTC
16 | many | TRBJ2-2 | TRBV5-1 | - | CASSFGPHVGTGELFF | TGCGCCAGCAGCTTTGGCCCTCATGTGGGTACCGGGGAGCTGTTTTTT
14 | many | TRBJ1-1 | TRBV5-1 | - | CASSLGQSNTEAFF | TGCGCCAGCAGCTTGGGCCAGAGCAACACTGAAGCTTTCTTT
14 | - | TRBJ2-1 | TRBV2 | TRBD2 | CASRGLAGGTRQFF | TGTGCCAGCAGGGGACTAGCGGGGGGTACTCGGCAGTTCTTC
16 | - | TRBJ2-3 | TRBV10-3 | TRBD2 | CAISESMTSGSYTQYF | TGTGCCATCAGTGAGTCGATGACTAGCGGGAGTTATACGCAGTATTTT
15 | - | TRBJ2-7 | TRBV18 | TRBD2 | CASSPGTSGAYEQYF | TGTGCCAGCTCACCAGGGACTAGCGGAGCTTACGAGCAGTACTTC
15 | - | TRBJ2-5 | TRBV20-1 | - | CSARGVWPSKETQYF | TGCAGTGCTAGAGGGGTTTGGCCTAGTAAAGAGACCCAGTACTTC
15 | - | TRBJ2-7 | TRBV3-1 | - | CASSKQVSWTYEQYF | TGTGCCAGCTCCAAGCAGGTGTCTTGGACCTACGAGCAGTACTTC
14 | few | TRBJ2-7 | TRBV7-9 | - | CASSPRGSPYEQYF | TGTGCCAGCAGCCCGAGGGGGAGTCCCTACGAGCAGTACTTC
14 | - | TRBJ2-7 | TRBV7-2 | - | CASSLTSFSYEQYF | TGTGCCAGCAGCTTAACTTCATTCTCCTACGAGCAGTACTTC
14 | few | TRBJ1-2 | TRBV19 | - | CASTQLVGRDGYTF | TGTGCCAGTACCCAACTGGTAGGGCGCGATGGCTACACCTTC
15 | few | TRBJ2-1 | TRBV6-5 | TRBD1 | CASSYRDRVADEQFF | TGTGCCAGCAGTTACCGGGACAGGGTAGCGGATGAGCAGTTCTTC
15 | - | TRBJ1-2 | TRBV27 | TRBD1 | CASRDGTAPSYGYTF | TGTGCCAGCAGGGACGGGACAGCCCCCAGCTATGGCTACACCTTC
14 | few | TRBJ1-4 | TRBV4-2 | - | CASSQGRGGEKLFF | TGTGCCAGCAGCCAAGGCAGGGGCGGGGAAAAACTGTTTTTT
13 | few | TRBJ2-5 | TRBV6-2/TRBV6-3 | - | CASSYQGQETQYF | TGTGCCAGCAGTTACCAGGGACAAGAGACCCAGTACTTC
14 | few | TRBJ1-5 | TRBV12-3/TRBV12-4 | TRBD1 | CASSWTGRGQPQHF | TGTGCCAGCAGTTGGACAGGGAGGGGTCAGCCCCAGCATTTT
16 | - | TRBJ2-3 | TRBV7-9 | TRBD2 | CASSSPLAGLTDTQYF | TGTGCCAGCAGCTCCCCGCTAGCGGGGCTAACAGATACGCAGTATTTT
14 | - | TRBJ2-1 | TRBV24-1 | - | CATSDLYSANEQFF | TGTGCCACCAGTGACCTATACAGTGCCAATGAGCAGTTCTTC
16 | few | TRBJ1-5 | TRBV6-2/TRBV6-3 | - | CASSYGEQGRNQPQHF | TGTGCCAGCAGTTACGGAGAACAGGGCCGCAATCAGCCCCAGCATTTT